Listed below are T cell receptor beta chains from one sample, sequenced in a study of T cell responses to AZD1222 COVID-19 vaccine. The data were produced by immunoSEQ multiplex PCR, yet TCRdb's version contains in-frame clones alone and is incomplete. The data contain 90,000 to 130,000 clones, 86% of them seen just once; the ten biggest clones take up approximately 3.3%. The sample consisted of peripheral blood, taken on day 0 of AZD1222 vaccination. These receptors came from an adult in good health. The CDR3 runs from the conserved cysteine through the conserved F or W. D genes are given only for firm matches. Some rows have no size entry. The others give once, few or many, or a class for an expanded clone.

clone size: -; J gene: TRBJ1-1; V gene: TRBV28; D gene: -; CDR3 protein: CASSLVERTAF; CDR3 DNA: TGTGCCAGCAGTTTAGTCGAAAGGACAGCCTTT
clone size: -; J gene: TRBJ2-2; V gene: TRBV6-1; D gene: -; CDR3 protein: CASSVAGPLNTGELFF; CDR3 DNA: TGTGCCAGCAGTGTTGCGGGGCCACTGAACACCGGGGAGCTGTTTTTT
clone size: -; J gene: TRBJ2-1; V gene: TRBV28; D gene: TRBD2; CDR3 protein: CASSTSGGGYNEQFF; CDR3 DNA: TGTGCCAGCAGTACGAGCGGGGGCGGCTACAATGAGCAGTTCTTC
clone size: -; J gene: TRBJ1-4; V gene: TRBV25-1; D gene: -; CDR3 protein: CASSGTDLNEKLFF; CDR3 DNA: TGTGCCAGCAGTGGGACAGACCTTAATGAAAAACTGTTTTTT
clone size: -; J gene: TRBJ2-4; V gene: TRBV30; D gene: -; CDR3 protein: CAWSGRGLNIQYF; CDR3 DNA: TGTGCCTGGAGTGGGCGGGGACTAAACATTCAGTACTTC
clone size: -; J gene: TRBJ1-1; V gene: TRBV28; D gene: -; CDR3 protein: CASSFVGENTEAFF; CDR3 DNA: TGTGCCAGCAGTTTTGTAGGGGAGAACACTGAAGCTTTCTTT
clone size: -; J gene: TRBJ1-1; V gene: TRBV28; D gene: -; CDR3 protein: CASSFPGQRGVNTEAFF; CDR3 DNA: TGTGCCAGCAGTTTCCCGGGCCAAAGAGGGGTCAACACTGAAGCTTTCTTT
clone size: once; J gene: TRBJ1-2; V gene: TRBV6-5; D gene: TRBD1; CDR3 protein: CASSPQGDNYGYTF; CDR3 DNA: TGTGCCAGCAGTCCGCAGGGGGATAACTATGGCTACACCTTC
clone size: -; J gene: TRBJ2-2; V gene: TRBV6-2/TRBV6-3; D gene: TRBD2; CDR3 protein: CASSLTSGGAGELFF; CDR3 DNA: TGTGCCAGCAGTTTGACTAGCGGGGGGGCCGGGGAGCTGTTTTTT
clone size: -; J gene: TRBJ2-7; V gene: TRBV2; D gene: -; CDR3 protein: CASSGFGRVEQYF; CDR3 DNA: TGTGCCAGCAGTGGCTTTGGACGAGTCGAGCAGTACTTC
clone size: -; J gene: TRBJ2-7; V gene: TRBV6-5; D gene: -; CDR3 protein: CASSYKTVGEQYF; CDR3 DNA: TGTGCCAGCAGTTACAAGACAGTAGGCGAGCAGTACTTC
clone size: -; J gene: TRBJ1-2; V gene: TRBV6-4; D gene: TRBD1; CDR3 protein: CASSDSMDRGVYGYTF; CDR3 DNA: TGTGCCAGCAGTGACTCGATGGACAGGGGGGTTTATGGCTACACCTTC
clone size: -; J gene: TRBJ2-7; V gene: TRBV11-3; D gene: -; CDR3 protein: CASSPGGPGDSEQYF; CDR3 DNA: TGTGCCAGCAGCCCAGGTGGCCCAGGGGACTCCGAGCAGTACTTC
clone size: -; J gene: TRBJ2-2; V gene: TRBV19; D gene: TRBD1; CDR3 protein: CASSPRQGAGELFF; CDR3 DNA: TGTGCCAGTAGCCCCCGACAGGGCGCCGGGGAGCTGTTTTTT
clone size: -; J gene: TRBJ2-3; V gene: TRBV2; D gene: -; CDR3 protein: CASIRDGGRDTQYF; CDR3 DNA: TGTGCCAGCATCCGAGACGGGGGTCGAGATACGCAGTATTTT
clone size: -; J gene: TRBJ2-3; V gene: TRBV7-6; D gene: -; CDR3 protein: CASSLQEDTQYF; CDR3 DNA: TGTGCCAGCAGCTTACAGGAGGATACGCAGTATTTT
clone size: -; J gene: TRBJ2-7; V gene: TRBV11-2; D gene: -; CDR3 protein: CASSSHSGLGEQYF; CDR3 DNA: TGTGCCAGCAGCTCACACTCGGGGCTCGGCGAGCAGTACTTC
clone size: -; J gene: TRBJ2-7; V gene: TRBV24-1; D gene: -; CDR3 protein: CATSGGSYEQYF; CDR3 DNA: TGTGCCACCTCCGGGGGATCCTACGAGCAGTACTTC